This T cell receptor (beta chain) comes out of a study of long-term antiretroviral therapy in people with HIV. As for the study in general: Samples from the earliest time points predate the 2015 immediate-ART recommendation by about a decade.

This CDR3 is 12 amino acids long. Germline CDR1 reads SGHTA; CDR2 reads FQGNSA. Between the trimmed V and J ends, which lost 3 bases and 7 bases, there was a span of 7 bases. The immunoSEQ assay was v3.0, run at survey level. Profiled with immunoSEQ multiplex PCR; TCRdb holds only in-frame clones, not every one. This sample has about 20,000 clones, with over 70% found just once. This receptor was identified in a woman aged 40-49 years with HIV. The V call is TRBV7-2, the J call TRBJ1-5; the D is unclear. The sample was unsorted PBMCs, taken 1.2 years after starting antiretroviral therapy. DNA for the CDR3: TGTGCCAGCAGCTTGGGAGGGCAGCCCCAGCATTTT. It yields the protein CASSLGGQPQHF.